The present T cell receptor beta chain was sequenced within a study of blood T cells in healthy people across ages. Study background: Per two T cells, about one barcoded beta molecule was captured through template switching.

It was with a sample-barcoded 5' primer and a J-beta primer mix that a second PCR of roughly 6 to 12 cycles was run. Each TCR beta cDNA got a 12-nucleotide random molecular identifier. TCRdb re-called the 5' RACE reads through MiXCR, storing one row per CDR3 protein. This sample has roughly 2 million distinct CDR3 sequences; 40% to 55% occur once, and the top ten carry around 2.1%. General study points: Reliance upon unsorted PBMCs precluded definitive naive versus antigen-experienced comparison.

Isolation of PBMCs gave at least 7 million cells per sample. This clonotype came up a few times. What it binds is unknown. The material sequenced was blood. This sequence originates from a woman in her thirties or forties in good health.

The CDR3 DNA is TGTGCCAGCAGCTTAGAAGAGGAGACCTACGAGCAGTACTTC. Protein sequence: CASSLEEETYEQYF. V is TRBV7-9 and J is TRBJ2-7; D is undetermined. CDR3 length: 14 residues. The V gene lost 1 base and the J gene lost 2 bases, with 9 bases spanning the gap. Germline V gene sequence: CDR1 SEHNR, CDR2 FQNEAQ (reference sequence).